Presented here are 29 T cell receptor beta chains from one specimen sequenced in a study of blood T cell repertoires in COVID-19. Clones were sequenced by immunoSEQ multiplex PCR, and TCRdb holds only the in-frame ones, with some missing. The table includes some 42,000 clones, roughly 77% detected once. The sequencing sample was made of peripheral blood. These receptors all stem from a man older than 75 with acute or convalescent COVID-19.

The chain is built from TRBV7-3 and TRBJ2-7; the D is unclear. V was cut by 1 base and J by 7 bases, with 11 bases left in between. Germline V lookup: CDR1 SGHTA, CDR2 FQGTGA. The CDR3 is made up of 13 amino acids. In DNA form, the CDR3 reads TGTGCCAGCAGCTTAAGCTCCGTTGAGGAGCAGTACTTC. Translation: CASSLSSVEEQYF.

The genes are TRBV12-5 and TRBJ1-3, with 7 bases matching TRBD1. V dropped 5 bases and J dropped 4; count of bases not matched to a gene: 5. Germline loops: CDR1 LGHNT, CDR2 FRNRAP. The CDR3 runs to 14 residues. CDR3 sequence (DNA): TGTGCTAGTGGTGCGACAGGGTCAGGAAACACCATATATTTT. Its translation is CASGATGSGNTIYF.

The V call is TRBV12-5, the J call TRBJ2-5; D is unclear. CDR1 and CDR2 (germline): LGHNT, FRNRAP. This CDR3 has 13 residues. Trimming cost V 1 base and J 1 base, with 4 bases left between them. The CDR3 sequence is CASGLDSQETQYF. In nucleotides, the CDR3 is TGTGCTAGTGGTTTGGACAGCCAAGAGACCCAGTACTTC. The variable domain in full, with the rest retrieved from reference TRBV12-5 and TRBJ2-5, is DARVTQTPRHKVTEMGQEVTMRCQPILGHNTVFWYRQTMMQGLELLAYFRNRAPLDDSGMPKDRFSAEMPDATLATLKIQPSEPRDSAVYFCASGLDSQETQYFGPGTRLLVL.

This chain links TRBV6-1 with TRBJ1-1; no firm D call. The CDR3 is 13 amino acids. The V gene's germline CDR1 is MNHNS and CDR2 SASEGT. Trimming left V 0 bases short and J 1 base short, with 3 bases between. The CDR3 bases are TGTGCCAGCAGTGAAGCGAGGAACACTGAAGCTTTCTTT. Amino acids: CASSEARNTEAFF.

The genes are TRBV6-1 and TRBJ2-4; TRBD1 matches at 11 bases. The length of the CDR3 is 15 residues. With 1 base clipped from V and 9 bases from J, the junction kept 5 bases outside the gene matches. CDR1 is MNHNS, CDR2 SASEGT, per germline. For the CDR3, the DNA is TGTGCCAGCAGTGAAGGGACAGGGGGCTGGGGCATTCAGTACTTC. This sequence encodes CASSEGTGGWGIQYF.

The chain is built from TRBV30 and TRBJ1-5; 7 bases match TRBD1. Trimming at V came to 3 bases and at J to 3 bases, leaving 5 bases not matched to a gene. The CDR3 spans 14 residues. Germline V gene lookup returns CDR1 GTSNPN and CDR2 SVGIG (reference sequence). CDR3 in DNA: TGTGCCTGGAGCCCGGGACAGTACAATCAGCCCCAGCATTTT. It specifies CAWSPGQYNQPQHF.

This clone was recorded a few times. The gene calls are TRBV29-1 and TRBJ2-3; possibly TRBD2 for D (5 bases). CDR1 and CDR2 (germline): SQVTM, ANQGSEA. Deletions cut 6 bases from V and 3 bases from J, with 10 bases between. The CDR3 is 12 amino acids. The CDR3 sequence is CSVRVQTDTQYF. DNA of the CDR3: TGCAGCGTGCGGGTCCAAACAGATACGCAGTATTTT.

V gene TRBV14 combines with J gene TRBJ2-7; 7 bases align to TRBD1. CDR3 length: 13 residues. V lost 6 bases, J lost 2 bases, and 4 bases stayed unmatched. CDR1 and CDR2 from the germline V gene are SGHDN and FVKESK. The CDR3 region has the DNA TGTGCCAGCAGGCCTGGACAGGCCTACGAGCAGTACTTC. This gives the protein CASRPGQAYEQYF.

V and J are TRBV5-1 and TRBJ2-5; D might be TRBD2 (6 bases). CDR3 size: 15 residues. Germline CDR1 SGHRS, CDR2 YFSETQ. V shed 4 bases and J shed 5 bases, with 18 bases lying between them. For the CDR3, the DNA is TGCGCCAGCAGCATAGGGACTGTTGCCGGGGAGACCCAGTACTTC. It translates to CASSIGTVAGETQYF.

The rearrangement uses TRBV4-1 and TRBJ2-1, with a weak D call TRBD1 (5 bases). CDR3 length: 17 amino acids. Trimming cost V 1 base and J 4 bases, with 17 bases left between them. In germline, CDR1 is MGHRA, CDR2 YSYEKL. In DNA, the CDR3 is TGCGCCAGCAGCCAAGTGGATCTGGGGCTTTCGTACAATGAGCAGTTCTTC. Translated: CASSQVDLGLSYNEQFF.

The chain is built from TRBV5-1 and TRBJ2-3; D gene uncertain. The CDR3 consists of 15 residues. Germline V gene lookup returns CDR1 SGHRS and CDR2 YFSETQ. V was cut by 4 bases and J by 4 bases, with 16 bases left in between. CDR3 amino acids: CASSRLSSTADTQYF. The CDR3 coding sequence is TGCGCCAGCAGCCGCCTGAGTAGCACGGCAGATACGCAGTATTTT.

This chain uses TRBV28 with TRBJ2-3, with D perhaps TRBD2 (6 bases). This CDR3 region has 16 residues. V lost 5 bases to trimming and J lost 0 bases, with 15 bases between them. Germline CDR1 is MDHEN and CDR2 is SYDVKM. The CDR3 here is CASSPRGGSSTDTQYF. Written as DNA, the CDR3 is TGTGCCAGCAGTCCACGGGGAGGCAGTAGCACAGATACGCAGTATTTT.

The chain recombines TRBV7-9 with TRBJ2-7; 11 bases map to TRBD2. V shed 5 bases, J shed 1 base, and the junction held 10 bases outside the gene matches. The CDR3 length is 17 residues. CDR1 SEHNR and CDR2 FQNEAQ come from the germline V gene (reference sequence). The CDR3 DNA is TGTGCCAGCAGCGCCCCCGCTAGCGGGAGGACATCCTACGAGCAGTACTTC. Its translation: CASSAPASGRTSYEQYF. The whole variable domain, remainder taken from reference TRBV7-9 and TRBJ2-7, is DTGVSQNPRHKITKRGQNVTFRCDPISEHNRLYWYRQTLGQGPEFLTYFQNEAQLEKSRLLSDRFSAERPKGSFSTLEIQRTEQGDSAMYLCASSAPASGRTSYEQYFGPGTRLTVT.

The chain links TRBV25-1 to TRBJ1-4, with D possibly being TRBD1 (6 bases). Germline CDR1 is MGHDK and CDR2 is SYGVNS. Trimming stripped 6 bases from V and 7 bases from J, with 15 bases between. The CDR3 has 14 amino acids. CDR3: CASSRGGKGEKLFF. In DNA form, the CDR3 reads TGTGCCAGCAGCCGAGGGGGAAAGGGTGAAAAACTGTTTTTT.

The genes are TRBV7-2 and TRBJ1-2; 7 positions match TRBD1. The CDR3 contains 14 residues. CDR1 and CDR2 (germline): SGHTA, FQGNSA. J was trimmed by 5 bases and V by 4 bases; bases with no gene match: 7. CDR3 bases: TGTGCCAGCAGCTCCTCAGGGGGACTTTATGGCTACACCTTC. Protein product: CASSSSGGLYGYTF.

The CDR3 sequence: CASSKGQGYVLTF. The CDR3 DNA reads as TGTGCCAGCAGCAAGGGACAGGGCTACGTCCTGACTTTC. This chain joins TRBV5-4 and TRBJ2-6, with 9 bases fitting TRBD1. The germline V gene has CDR1 SGHNT and CDR2 YYREEE (reference sequence). Trimming took 4 bases from V and 11 from J; bases not matched to a gene: 4. This CDR3 is 13 amino acids long.

The J gene is TRBJ2-5, the V gene TRBV7-9; 7 bases agree with TRBD1. The CDR3 runs to 16 residues. The germline gives CDR1 SEHNR, CDR2 FQNEAQ (reference sequence). After removal of 2 bases from V and 2 bases from J, the junction contained 8 bases not matched to a gene. The CDR3 is CASSLSGSRGQETQYF. CDR3 DNA sequence: TGTGCCAGCAGCTTATCGGGTAGCAGGGGGCAAGAGACCCAGTACTTC.

The rearrangement uses TRBV6-5 and TRBJ1-2; 10 bases agree with TRBD1. Germline CDR1 MNHEY, CDR2 SVGAGI. CDR3 length: 14 amino acids. V lost 6 bases to trimming and J lost 4 bases; unmatched junction nucleotides: 5. In DNA, the CDR3 is TGTGCCAGCAGGTGGGACAGGGGCAGCTATGGCTACACCTTC. It codes for CASRWDRGSYGYTF.

This sequence joins TRBV6-5 and TRBJ1-4; D is unresolved. Germline V lookup: CDR1 MNHEY, CDR2 SVGAGI. Trimming took 5 bases from V and 4 from J, leaving 14 bases between them. The CDR3 is made up of 15 amino acids. CDR3: CASSLTTRINEKLFF. CDR3 DNA sequence: TGTGCCAGCAGTCTGACGACACGGATTAATGAAAAACTGTTTTTT.

This chain joins TRBV28 and TRBJ2-7, with D perhaps TRBD2 (5 bases). Trimming pared 10 bases from V and 9 bases from J, leaving 16 bases between. Germline CDR1 and CDR2: MDHEN and SYDVKM. The CDR3 extends over 11 amino acids. The CDR3 is CATGEELGQYF. CDR3 in DNA: TGTGCCACCGGGGAAGAGCTAGGGCAGTACTTC. Complete variable domain (other parts from reference TRBV28 and TRBJ2-7): DVKVTQSSRYLVKRTGEKVFLECVQDMDHENMFWYRQDPGLGLRLIYFSYDVKMKEKGDIPEGYSVSREKKERFSLILESASTNQTSMYLCATGEELGQYFGPGTRLTVT.

The chain links TRBV5-5 to TRBJ2-7; D is undetermined. The CDR3 is 13 residues long. V was clipped by 2 bases and J by 1 base, with 7 bases between them. In germline, CDR1 is SGHKS, CDR2 YYEKEE (reference sequence). CDR3 residues: CASSFHGSYEQYF. For the CDR3, the DNA is TGTGCCAGCAGCTTCCACGGTTCCTACGAGCAGTACTTC. Supplemented by reference TRBV5-5 and TRBJ2-7, the full variable domain reads DAGVTQSPTHLIKTRGQQVTLRCSPISGHKSVSWYQQVLGQGPQFIFQYYEKEERGRGNFPDRFSARQFPNYSSELNVNALLLGDSALYLCASSFHGSYEQYFGPGTRLTVT.

The chain joins TRBV7-2 to TRBJ2-7; D is possibly TRBD2 (7 bases). The CDR3 contains 15 residues. CDR1 is SGHTA, CDR2 FQGNSA, per germline. The V end lost 6 bases, the J end lost 6 bases, and 21 bases lay between the germline ends. The CDR3 protein is CASSISWGGGGEQYF. The CDR3 region has the DNA TGTGCCAGCAGTATAAGCTGGGGGGGAGGGGGCGAGCAGTACTTC.

The rearrangement uses TRBV5-1 and TRBJ1-1; D gene unclear. The CDR3 has 16 residues. With 0 bases removed from V and 1 base from J, the gap between germline ends came to 13 bases. Germline V CDR1 and CDR2: SGHRS, YFSETQ. CDR3 amino acids: CASSLGIGSGNTEAFF. DNA for the CDR3: TGCGCCAGCAGCTTGGGAATTGGAAGCGGGAACACTGAAGCTTTCTTT.

This clone has just a few counts. This chain links TRBV7-2 with TRBJ2-5; D gene unclear. V was shortened by 1 base and J by 6 bases, with 12 bases between the two germline ends. Germline CDR1 and CDR2: SGHTA and FQGNSA. The CDR3 is 14 amino acids. The CDR3 protein is CASSLVGSSQTQYF. The CDR3 DNA sequence: TGTGCCAGCAGCTTAGTTGGTTCCAGTCAGACCCAGTACTTC.

The DNA of the CDR3 is TGTGCTAGTGGTCTCGACAGGGGTGAAGAAAAACTGTTTTTT. Protein product: CASGLDRGEEKLFF. The J gene is TRBJ1-4, the V gene TRBV12-5; 8 bases match TRBD1. Germline CDR1 reads LGHNT; CDR2 reads FRNRAP. V trimming: 5 bases; J trimming: 8 bases; junction bases outside the gene matches: 7. The CDR3 is 14 residues long.

The chain joins TRBV4-2 to TRBJ1-4; 11 bases are a match to TRBD1. Germline V gene data show CDR1 as LGHNA and CDR2 as YNFKEQ. The CDR3 has 15 residues. The junction had 8 bases not matched to a gene; V was cut back by 4 bases and J by 10 bases. The CDR3 region has the DNA TGTGCCAGCAGCCGAGTGGACAGGGGGCGGGGAAAACTGTTTTTT. This translates into CASSRVDRGRGKLFF.

The chain carries TRBV9 and TRBJ2-2, with D maybe TRBD2 (7 bases). Deletions cut 0 bases from V and 7 bases from J, with 13 bases between. The germline gives CDR1 SGDLS, CDR2 YYNGEE. The CDR3 sequence is 15 residues long. The CDR3: CASSVALGGGGELFF. The CDR3 nucleotides are TGTGCCAGCAGCGTAGCTTTAGGGGGGGGCGGGGAGCTGTTTTTT.

The genes are TRBV3-1 (or the pseudogene TRBV3-2) and TRBJ2-7; D perhaps matches TRBD2 (6 bases). This CDR3 has 15 amino acids. Trimming cost V 4 bases and J 4 bases, with 17 bases left between them. Germline CDR1 is LGHDT and CDR2 is YNNKEL (reference sequence). CDR3 residues: CASSPTWEALYEQYF. CDR3 DNA: TGTGCCAGCAGCCCCACCTGGGAGGCACTATACGAGCAGTACTTC.

As to this clone: Other DNA sequences in this specimen translate into the identical CDR3. The rearrangement links TRBV6-5 to TRBJ1-4, with 10 bases matching TRBD1. CDR3 length equals 15 residues. The V gene's germline CDR1 is MNHEY and CDR2 SVGAGI. V lost 0 bases and J lost 6; bases outside the gene matches: 1. Here the CDR3 reads CASSYSGTGDEKLFF. The CDR3 DNA follows: TGTGCCAGCAGTTACTCCGGGACAGGGGATGAAAAACTGTTTTTT.